The rows below give T cell receptor beta chains drawn from one sample of a study of shared clonotypes between healthy human individuals. TCRdb's table, derived via immunoSEQ multiplex PCR, lists solely in-frame clones and lacks some. This table holds around 510,000 clones, 90% to 97% found once. The sequencing sample was made of naive CD4+ T cells sorted from blood. Source of these receptors: a woman aged 25-40 years in good health. CDR3s include the opening cysteine and the closing phenylalanine or tryptophan.

j_gene: TRBJ2-1
v_gene: TRBV5-1
CDR3aa: CASSHGTSPHNEQFF

j_gene: TRBJ2-5
v_gene: TRBV2
CDR3aa: CASTRRDREMETQYF

j_gene: TRBJ2-5
v_gene: TRBV7-9
CDR3aa: CASSLYETQYF

j_gene: TRBJ2-5
v_gene: TRBV6-1
CDR3aa: CASSVARNQETQYF

j_gene: TRBJ2-3
v_gene: TRBV29-1
CDR3aa: CSGGGNGGPDTQYF

j_gene: TRBJ2-3
v_gene: TRBV7-2
CDR3aa: CASSSSGRLRARDTQYF

j_gene: TRBJ2-1
v_gene: TRBV19
CDR3aa: CASSIDLARGVTHEQFF

j_gene: TRBJ1-5
v_gene: TRBV7-2
CDR3aa: CASSLVQDGGPQHF

j_gene: TRBJ1-5
v_gene: TRBV7-9
CDR3aa: CASSPPGDQPQHF

j_gene: TRBJ1-1
v_gene: TRBV7-9
CDR3aa: CASSFRRGVTEAFF

j_gene: TRBJ1-1
v_gene: TRBV7-3
CDR3aa: CASSPGTVPSEAFF

j_gene: TRBJ2-7
v_gene: TRBV11-3
CDR3aa: CASSLDKGTSGWYEQYF

j_gene: TRBJ1-2
v_gene: TRBV28
CDR3aa: CASYTPHRGYGYTF

j_gene: TRBJ2-5
v_gene: TRBV9
CDR3aa: CASSVGGGRDETQYF

j_gene: TRBJ1-5
v_gene: TRBV7-8
CDR3aa: CASSLGEMGQPQHF

j_gene: TRBJ2-5
v_gene: TRBV6-6
CDR3aa: CASSTGGWQETQYF

j_gene: TRBJ1-1
v_gene: TRBV28
CDR3aa: CASSFSGGSYTEAFF

j_gene: TRBJ2-5
v_gene: TRBV6-5
CDR3aa: CASSSSDRGGETQYF

j_gene: TRBJ1-1
v_gene: TRBV28
CDR3aa: CASSDSDRANTEAFF

j_gene: TRBJ2-3
v_gene: TRBV5-1
CDR3aa: CASSFGDSTDTQYF

j_gene: TRBJ1-5
v_gene: TRBV7-9
CDR3aa: CASSPTGTRDQPQHF

j_gene: TRBJ1-3
v_gene: TRBV6-5
CDR3aa: CASSYSSTGGNTIYF

j_gene: TRBJ2-1
v_gene: TRBV30
CDR3aa: CASQTGFSYNEQFF

j_gene: TRBJ1-4
v_gene: TRBV6-5
CDR3aa: CASRNRAATNEKLFF

j_gene: TRBJ2-1
v_gene: TRBV6-5
CDR3aa: CASREGEESYNEQFF

j_gene: TRBJ2-7
v_gene: TRBV9
CDR3aa: CASSPGTSGRRGEQYF

j_gene: TRBJ1-2
v_gene: TRBV5-4
CDR3aa: CASSPSAAGGHTF

j_gene: TRBJ2-5
v_gene: TRBV7-2
CDR3aa: CASSRTGGETQYF

j_gene: TRBJ2-1
v_gene: TRBV28
CDR3aa: CASGPGSYNEQFF

j_gene: TRBJ2-3
v_gene: TRBV27
CDR3aa: CASSLIFGFYTQYF

j_gene: TRBJ1-1
v_gene: TRBV27
CDR3aa: CASSFGQHTEAFF

j_gene: TRBJ1-4
v_gene: TRBV27
CDR3aa: CASRDRVEKLFF